A selection of T cell receptor beta chains follows, all from one sample in a study of blood T cell repertoires in COVID-19. Libraries were prepared by immunoSEQ multiplex PCR; TCRdb keeps only in-frame clonotypes and omits some of them. The repertoire holds 130,000 to 150,000 clones, with around 76% as singletons. Sequenced material: peripheral blood. The receptors originated from a man older than 75 with acute or convalescent COVID-19. Each CDR3 is given with its conserved first and last residue. A D gene is named only where the DNA matches it firmly. Clone size is not always given. Where it is, it says once, few, many or a class for expanded clones.

TRBD1	TRBV7-6	16	-	TRBJ2-2	CASSARDREATGELFF	TGTGCCAGCAGCGCGCGGGACAGGGAAGCCACCGGGGAGCTGTTTTTT
-	TRBV12-3/TRBV12-4	12	-	TRBJ1-2	CASTLSNYGYTF	TGTGCCAGCACCCTTTCTAACTATGGCTACACCTTC
-	TRBV28	16	-	TRBJ2-4	CASIGMGNRAKNIQYF	TGTGCCAGCATCGGGATGGGCAATAGGGCCAAAAACATTCAGTACTTC
-	TRBV7-9	16	-	TRBJ2-5	CASSLLGGSGQETQYF	TGTGCCAGCAGCTTATTAGGTGGGTCCGGGCAAGAGACCCAGTACTTC
-	TRBV20-1	11	few	TRBJ1-1	CSDDRNTEAFF	TGCAGTGATGACAGGAACACTGAAGCTTTCTTT
-	TRBV7-8	12	-	TRBJ2-2	CASSLTTGELFF	TGTGCCAGCAGCTTAACAACCGGGGAGCTGTTTTTT
-	TRBV6-5	15	-	TRBJ1-1	CASSYGRVGETEAFF	TGTGCCAGCAGTTACGGGAGGGTGGGGGAGACTGAAGCTTTCTTT
TRBD1	TRBV6-6	15	-	TRBJ2-7	CASSKGQAHSYEQYF	TGTGCCAGCAGCAAAGGACAGGCCCACTCCTACGAGCAGTACTTC
-	TRBV9	14	-	TRBJ2-3	CASSVDTGGDTQYF	TGTGCCAGCAGCGTAGACACCGGAGGAGATACGCAGTATTTT
TRBD1	TRBV28	17	once	TRBJ1-4	CASQTLTGGVPNEKLFF	TGTGCCAGCCAAACTCTGACAGGGGGGGTACCTAATGAAAAACTGTTTTTT
-	TRBV5-4	16	-	TRBJ2-5	CASSPPSGTSPGTQYF	TGTGCCAGCAGCCCACCGTCTGGGACTTCCCCTGGGACCCAGTACTTC
-	TRBV4-1	16	few	TRBJ2-2	CASSQDLGRKMGELFF	TGCGCCAGCAGCCAAGATCTTGGCAGAAAGATGGGGGAGCTGTTTTTT
-	TRBV3-1/TRBV3-2	13	-	TRBJ1-2	CASSQRETYGYTF	TGTGCCAGCAGCCAAAGGGAGACCTATGGCTACACCTTC
-	TRBV5-1	15	-	TRBJ1-2	CASSLEPGAKGGYTF	TGCGCCAGCAGCTTGGAGCCGGGAGCTAAAGGAGGCTACACCTTC
-	TRBV20-1	15	-	TRBJ1-3	CSASSGLSSGNTIYF	TGCAGTGCTAGTTCAGGTCTTTCCTCTGGAAACACCATATATTTT
-	TRBV5-1	15	-	TRBJ2-3	CASREGQKRTDTQYF	TGCGCCAGCAGAGAAGGACAGAAACGCACAGATACGCAGTATTTT
-	TRBV28	15	-	TRBJ2-3	CASSLGLISTDTQYF	TGTGCCAGCAGTTTAGGGCTGATTAGCACAGATACGCAGTATTTT
-	TRBV20-1	11	-	TRBJ1-2	CSARDAAGYTF	TGCAGTGCTAGAGATGCGGCTGGCTACACCTTC
-	TRBV27	13	few	TRBJ1-5	CASSLQYNQPQHF	TGTGCCAGCAGTTTACAGTACAATCAGCCCCAGCATTTT
-	TRBV27	13	-	TRBJ1-3	CASTRMGGNTIYF	TGTGCCAGTACGAGAATGGGCGGAAACACCATATATTTT
-	TRBV11-2	12	-	TRBJ1-1	CASSLSGFEAFF	TGTGCCAGCAGCCTATCAGGTTTCGAAGCTTTCTTT
TRBD2	TRBV9	17	-	TRBJ2-5	CASSVASGGGAQETQYF	TGTGCCAGCAGCGTAGCTAGTGGCGGGGGGGCCCAAGAGACCCAGTACTTC
-	TRBV6-1	16	-	TRBJ1-5	CASSDASRGGNQPQHF	TGTGCCAGCAGTGATGCCAGCAGAGGTGGCAATCAGCCCCAGCATTTT
-	TRBV18	15	-	TRBJ1-4	CASSPDSGSNEKLFF	TGTGCCAGCTCACCGGACTCGGGGTCTAATGAAAAACTGTTTTTT
-	TRBV11-2	14	-	TRBJ1-5	CASSLDGNRQPQHF	TGTGCCAGCAGCTTAGATGGGAACAGGCAGCCCCAGCATTTT
-	TRBV4-1	13	-	TRBJ1-5	CASSQAGNQPQHF	TGCGCCAGCAGCCAAGCCGGGAATCAGCCCCAGCATTTT
TRBD1	TRBV7-9	16	few	TRBJ1-1	CASSPPGTGGITEAFF	TGTGCCAGCAGCCCTCCCGGGACAGGGGGCATCACTGAAGCTTTCTTT
-	TRBV4-3	15	-	TRBJ1-4	CASSQGAYSNEKLFF	TGCGCCAGCAGCCAAGGGGCCTACAGTAATGAAAAACTGTTTTTT
TRBD1	TRBV5-5	16	-	TRBJ2-2	CASSLVGTGDSRELFF	TGTGCCAGCAGCTTGGTTGGGACAGGGGATAGCAGGGAGCTGTTTTTT
-	TRBV27	13	-	TRBJ1-3	CASSFSSGNTIYF	TGTGCCAGCAGTTTTAGTTCCGGAAACACCATATATTTT
-	TRBV4-1	16	few	TRBJ2-2	CASSQENTGRGGELFF	TGCGCCAGCAGCCAGGAAAACACGGGTCGAGGAGGGGAGCTGTTTTTT
-	TRBV11-3	15	many	TRBJ2-1	CASSWGGRVHNEQFF	TGTGCCAGCAGCTGGGGTGGCAGGGTCCACAATGAGCAGTTCTTC
-	TRBV7-8	13	-	TRBJ2-7	CASRTSGTYEQYF	TGTGCCAGCAGGACGAGCGGAACCTACGAGCAGTACTTC
-	TRBV12-3/TRBV12-4	13	-	TRBJ2-2	CASSSLGWGELFF	TGTGCCAGCAGTTCCCTCGGGTGGGGGGAGCTGTTTTTT
TRBD1	TRBV28	15	-	TRBJ1-5	CASSSQGGRNQPQHF	TGTGCCAGCAGTTCTCAGGGGGGTCGCAATCAGCCCCAGCATTTT
TRBD1	TRBV7-2	15	-	TRBJ2-5	CASSLTSLTGEAQYF	TGTGCCAGCAGCCTCACCTCATTGACAGGGGAAGCCCAGTACTTC
TRBD1	TRBV6-2/TRBV6-3	15	-	TRBJ2-7	CASSPTTGAYYEQYF	TGTGCCAGCAGTCCCACGACAGGGGCTTACTACGAGCAGTACTTC
-	TRBV2	14	-	TRBJ2-6	CASSTDSGANVLTF	TGTGCCAGCAGTACAGACTCTGGGGCCAACGTCCTGACTTTC
TRBD1	TRBV2	15	-	TRBJ1-1	CASRRDRGPNTEAFF	TGTGCCAGCAGGAGGGACAGGGGGCCTAACACTGAAGCTTTCTTT
-	TRBV15	16	few	TRBJ1-2	CATSSKATGRGYGYTF	TGTGCCACCAGCAGTAAAGCGACAGGCCGTGGCTATGGCTACACCTTC
-	TRBV12-3/TRBV12-4	12	-	TRBJ1-4	CASSNVREKLFF	TGTGCCAGCAGCAATGTTCGGGAAAAACTGTTTTTT
-	TRBV9	14	-	TRBJ2-1	CASSVGGAGHEQFF	TGTGCCAGCAGCGTAGGGGGCGCGGGACATGAGCAGTTCTTC
TRBD1	TRBV7-3	17	-	TRBJ2-5	CASSLNPPGQGRETQYF	TGTGCCAGCAGCTTAAACCCTCCTGGACAGGGAAGAGAGACCCAGTACTTC
-	TRBV7-2	15	-	TRBJ2-7	CASSFSPGKWGVKYF	TGTGCCAGCAGCTTCTCTCCAGGAAAGTGGGGAGTTAAGTACTTC
TRBD1	TRBV19	14	once	TRBJ1-3	CASSGTVSGNTIYF	TGTGCCAGTAGCGGGACAGTCTCTGGAAACACCATATATTTT
-	TRBV18	14	-	TRBJ2-1	CASSPGVDVNEQFF	TGTGCCAGCTCACCCGGGGTGGACGTCAATGAGCAGTTCTTC